This TCR beta chain is from a study of blood T cell repertoires in COVID-19. Study in general: From the United States, Italy and Spain came samples of acute and convalescent COVID-19. T cells, B-cell-depleted T cells, or PBMCs provided the cDNA or gDNA that served as material.

In the original workflow: Amplifying reference gene primers gave estimates of nucleated cell counts. Libraries were prepared by immunoSEQ multiplex PCR; TCRdb keeps only in-frame clonotypes and omits some of them. V, J and clone size are those of that table, while D and trimming were read from the DNA. The table shows about 150,000 clones, with 80% to 90% occurring only once. This sequence originates from a woman between 45 and 65 years old with acute or convalescent COVID-19. What was sequenced was peripheral blood.

The CDR3 DNA follows: TGTGCCAGCAGCTTAGGAGGGGGGGCAGGGTATGGCTACACCTTC. Protein: CASSLGGGAGYGYTF. The rearrangement uses TRBV7-2 and TRBJ1-2; D is possibly TRBD1 (6 bases). Germline V lookup: CDR1 SGHTA, CDR2 FQGNSA. The V and J ends lost 1 base and 5 bases respectively, with 14 bases between them. The CDR3 extends over 15 amino acids. The whole variable domain, filled in from reference TRBV7-2 and TRBJ1-2, reads GAGVSQSPSNKVTEKGKDVELRCDPISGHTALYWYRQSLGQGLEFLIYFQGNSAPDKSGLPSDRFSAERTGGSVSTLTIQRTQQEDSAVYLCASSLGGGAGYGYTFGSGTRLTVV.